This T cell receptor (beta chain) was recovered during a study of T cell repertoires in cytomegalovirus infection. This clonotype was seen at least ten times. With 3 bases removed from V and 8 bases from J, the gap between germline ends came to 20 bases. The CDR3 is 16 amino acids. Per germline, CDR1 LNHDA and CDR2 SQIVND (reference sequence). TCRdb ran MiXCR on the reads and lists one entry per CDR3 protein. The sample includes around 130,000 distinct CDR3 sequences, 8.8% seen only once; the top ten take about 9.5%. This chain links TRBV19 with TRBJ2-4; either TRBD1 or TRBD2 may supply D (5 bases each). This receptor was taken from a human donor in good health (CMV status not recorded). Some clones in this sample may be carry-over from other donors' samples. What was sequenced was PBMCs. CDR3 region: CASSIAGTPVEDIQYF. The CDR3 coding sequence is TGTGCCAGTAGTATCGCCGGGACCCCTGTCGAGGACATTCAGTACTTC.